This paragraph reports one T cell receptor (beta chain). The CDR3 runs 17 residues. The V gene end was trimmed by 3 bases and the J gene end by 6 bases; junction bases not matched to a gene: 17. Germline V gives CDR1 LNHNV, CDR2 YYDKDF (reference sequence). This record belongs to a study of blood T cell repertoires in COVID-19. This table comes from immunoSEQ multiplex PCR, and its TCRdb copy is limited to in-frame clones, with some not included. The sample contains fewer than 250,000 clones, 80% to 90% of which appear only once. The sample taken for sequencing was PBMCs or T cells enriched from blood (not recorded which). V usage is TRBV15 and J usage is TRBJ2-7; 7 bases fit TRBD2. This receptor was obtained from a man aged 25 to 45 in a cohort exposed to, infected with or recovered from COVID-19 (not recorded which). The CDR3 region is CATSSTRGSISLGEQYF. The CDR3 DNA follows: TGTGCCACCAGCAGTACTCGCGGGAGTATATCGTTGGGCGAGCAGTACTTC.